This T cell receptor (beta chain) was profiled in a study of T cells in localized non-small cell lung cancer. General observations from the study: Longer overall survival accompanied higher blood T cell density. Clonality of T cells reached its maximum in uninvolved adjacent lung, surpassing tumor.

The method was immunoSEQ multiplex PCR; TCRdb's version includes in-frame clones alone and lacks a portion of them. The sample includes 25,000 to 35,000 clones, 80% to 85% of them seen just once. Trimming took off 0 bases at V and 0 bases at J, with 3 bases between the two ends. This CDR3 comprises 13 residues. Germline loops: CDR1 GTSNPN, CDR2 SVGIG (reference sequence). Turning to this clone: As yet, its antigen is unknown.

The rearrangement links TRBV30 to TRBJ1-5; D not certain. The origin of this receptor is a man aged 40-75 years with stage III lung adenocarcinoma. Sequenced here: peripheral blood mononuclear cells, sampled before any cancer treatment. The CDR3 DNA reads TGTGCCTGGAGTGTACGTAGCAATCAGCCCCAGCATTTT. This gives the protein CAWSVRSNQPQHF.